This TCR beta chain was identified in a study of shared clonotypes between healthy human individuals. Study-level information: Used for every donor were three CD4 naive, three CD4 memory, two CD8 naive and one CD8 memory plate.

Repertoires were generated with immunoSEQ multiplex PCR, while TCRdb's copy carries only in-frame clones and drops some. Of about 2.1 million clones in the sample, 93% are singletons; the top ten hold about 1.7%. As to this clone: What it binds is not known.

CD45RO-negative, CCR7-positively selected cells formed the naive CD8 fraction, excluding terminally differentiated effector memory CD45RA+ cells. All participating donors were Caucasian adults from Nashville, Tennessee. The CDR3 sequence is 17 residues long. CDR1 is SGHRS, CDR2 YFSETQ, per germline. The ends were cut back, 4 bases at V and 4 bases at J, with 24 bases in the middle. Study-wide findings and caveats: The study generally estimated greater richness for naive than memory subsets.

The sample consisted of naive CD8+ T cells from PBMCs. V gene TRBV5-1 combines with J gene TRBJ2-7, with D possibly matching TRBD1 (5 bases). This clonotype was sampled from a young man in good health. Some clones in this sample may be carry-over from other donors' samples. CDR3 DNA sequence: TGCGCCAGCAGCCCACCCAAGGGGATTACAGGTGGATACGAGCAGTACTTC. Its translation is CASSPPKGITGGYEQYF.